What follows is one T cell receptor beta chain and its context. This sample is drawn from a study of Ad26.COV2.S vaccination and SARS-CoV-2 variants. Here immunoSEQ multiplex PCR was the method, and the copy in TCRdb shows in-frame clones only, minus some. The table shows around 450,000 clones, with more than 75% occurring only once. Treatment of the sample: around 19 received Ad26.COV2.S at low or high dose, single or two shots; about five received placebo; per-sample allocation not given. Day 63 following the first vaccine or placebo injection was when the samples were taken. The sequences come from peripheral blood, collected in a trial of Ad26.COV2.S vaccine versus placebo. This clonotype originated in a person aged 18 to 65 who received the Ad26.COV2.S COVID-19 vaccine or a placebo.

As DNA, the CDR3 is TGCGCCAGCAGCTTGCAGGGGGCTAGCACAGATACGCAGTATTTT. Translation gives CASSLQGASTDTQYF. The chain couples TRBV5-1 to TRBJ2-3; 8 bases match TRBD1. Germline trimming cut 1 base from V and 0 bases from J; bases unmatched to any gene: 1. Looked up from germline, CDR1 is SGHRS and CDR2 is YFSETQ. CDR3 length: 15 residues.